Presented here are 19 T cell receptor beta chains from one specimen sequenced in a study of cytomegalovirus exposure and HLA in healthy donors. Primers: 60 Vbeta forward and 13 Jbeta reverse. The method was immunoSEQ multiplex PCR; TCRdb's version includes in-frame clones alone and lacks a portion of them. The listing contains 150,000 to 250,000 clones. The sample consisted of PBMCs. These receptors were taken from a boy between 5 and 17 years old in good health and CMV-seronegative.

The chain joins TRBV27 to TRBJ2-5; 7 bases align to TRBD1. This CDR3 is built from 14 residues. The V and J ends lost 4 bases and 3 bases, in that order; junction bases with no gene match: 5. Germline CDR1 is MNHEY and CDR2 is SMNVEV (reference sequence). The chain's CDR3 is CASSWFQGEETQYF. CDR3 in DNA: TGTGCCAGCAGTTGGTTTCAGGGGGAAGAGACCCAGTACTTC.

In the case of this clone: The junction and the germline gene differ at one end; a read error may be behind it. The chain recombines TRBV5-1 with TRBJ2-7; weak D call: TRBD2 (5 bases). CDR3 length: 12 amino acids. Per germline, CDR1 SGHRS and CDR2 YFSETQ. CDR3 sequence (DNA): TGCGCCAGCAGCTTGGGAGACTACGAGCAGCACTTC. Amino acids: CASSLGDYEQHF.

V gene TRBV5-6 combines with J gene TRBJ1-2, with D perhaps TRBD1 (5 bases). The CDR3 has 13 amino acids. V lost 6 bases to trimming and J lost 2 bases, with 11 bases between them. The germline CDR1 and CDR2 sequences are SGHDT and YYEEEE. The CDR3 nucleotides read TGTGCCAGCACCCTCCGGGGGAACTATGGCTACACCTTC. The encoded protein is CASTLRGNYGYTF.

V and J are TRBV4-1 and TRBJ1-5, with D hard to call. V was clipped by 2 bases and J by 4 bases, with 9 bases between them. Germline assignment: CDR1 MGHRA and CDR2 YSYEKL. The CDR3 consists of 14 residues. The CDR3 reads CASSQPGSNQPQHF. The CDR3 nucleotides read TGCGCCAGCAGCCAACCGGGGTCAAATCAGCCCCAGCATTTT.

The chain links TRBV5-1 to TRBJ2-3; TRBD1 aligns across 7 bases. Germline assignment: CDR1 SGHRS and CDR2 YFSETQ. The J segment lost 0 bases and the V segment lost 5 bases, leaving 6 bases of the junction unmatched. The CDR3 spans 15 residues. The CDR3 bases are TGCGCCAGCAGACGGACAGGCCAAAGCACAGATACGCAGTATTTT. Protein sequence: CASRRTGQSTDTQYF.

This chain connects TRBV27 to TRBJ1-2; TRBD1 matches 10 bases. Germline V CDR1 and CDR2: MNHEY, SMNVEV (reference sequence). CDR3 length: 14 residues. V trimming: 5 bases; J trimming: 10 bases; junction bases outside the gene matches: 10. The CDR3 nucleotides read TGTGCCAGCAGTGCCCGGGACAGGGGTTTTGCCTACACCTTC. It yields the protein CASSARDRGFAYTF.

The chain joins TRBV5-6 to TRBJ2-5, with 9 bases lining up with TRBD1. The germline V gene encodes CDR1 SGHDT and CDR2 YYEEEE. CDR3 length: 17 residues. The V segment lost 1 base and the J segment 2 bases; nucleotides outside the gene matches: 9. The CDR3 sequence: CASSLLGTGLFQETQYF. CDR3 in DNA: TGTGCCAGCAGCTTGTTGGGGACAGGGCTTTTTCAAGAGACCCAGTACTTC.

V gene TRBV7-9 combines with J gene TRBJ1-5; D is ambiguous. V dropped 5 bases and J dropped 2 bases, with 7 bases sitting between them. There are 13 residues in the CDR3. The germline gives CDR1 SEHNR, CDR2 FQNEAQ (reference sequence). CDR3 nucleotides: TGTGCCAGCAGCCTAACAGGCAATCAGCCCCAGCATTTT. Translated, it gives CASSLTGNQPQHF.

This chain links TRBV5-1 with TRBJ2-5; 7 bases fit TRBD1. The DNA end lines up better with TRBJ2-7; the J call may be wrong. This CDR3 contains 16 residues. CDR1 is SGHRS, CDR2 YFSETQ, per germline. CDR3 sequence: CASSLGPGGTTYEQYF. The CDR3 DNA reads TGCGCCAGCAGCTTGGGGCCAGGGGGTACGACCTACGAGCAGTACTTC.

The chain has TRBV9 and TRBJ2-5, with 8 bases fitting TRBD2. The CDR3 contains 14 residues. V was clipped by 4 bases and J by 7 bases; unmatched bases: 9. Germline lookup yields CDR1 SGDLS and CDR2 YYNGEE. CDR3 in amino acids: CASSPGGGRRTQYF. In nucleotides, the CDR3 is TGTGCCAGCAGCCCCGGGGGGGGGCGTAGGACCCAGTACTTC.

The V gene is TRBV4-1, the J gene TRBJ2-7; the D gene is possibly TRBD1 (5 bases). Germline V gives CDR1 MGHRA, CDR2 YSYEKL. The CDR3 length is 14 residues. V was cut by 1 base and J by 4 bases, with 11 bases left in between. The CDR3: CASSQVGQRYEQYF. The DNA of the CDR3 is TGCGCCAGCAGCCAAGTGGGGCAGAGGTACGAGCAGTACTTC.

The chain couples TRBV5-1 to TRBJ2-3, with a possible D match to TRBD2 (5 bases). The V and J ends lost 4 bases and 1 base respectively, with 10 bases between them. Germline CDR1 reads SGHRS; CDR2 reads YFSETQ. This CDR3 spans 14 amino acids. CDR3 bases: TGCGCCAGCAGCGCCTCGGAGGGCACAGATACGCAGTATTTT. It encodes CASSASEGTDTQYF. Looking up the rest from reference TRBV5-1 and TRBJ2-3 gives the full variable domain: KAGVTQTPRYLIKTRGQQVTLSCSPISGHRSVSWYQQTPGQGLQFLFEYFSETQRNKGNFPGRFSGRQFSNSRSEMNVSTLELGDSALYLCASSASEGTDTQYFGPGTRLTVL.

The V gene is TRBV4-1, the J gene TRBJ1-3, with 7 bases aligning to TRBD1. V was clipped by 5 bases and J by 3 bases; unmatched bases: 10. Germline values: CDR1 MGHRA, CDR2 YSYEKL. The CDR3 length is 16 residues. This CDR3 is CASSLLWTGFGNTIYF. CDR3 sequence (DNA): TGCGCCAGCAGCTTACTTTGGACAGGTTTTGGAAACACCATATATTTT.

The J gene is TRBJ2-7, the V gene TRBV10-3, with D possibly matching TRBD2 (5 bases). The ends were cut back, 3 bases at V and 2 bases at J, with 11 bases in the middle. The germline V gene has CDR1 ENHRY and CDR2 SYGVKD. CDR3 length: 14 residues. Written as DNA, the CDR3 is TGTGCCATCAGTGATCAGGCGGGCGCCTACGAGCAGTACTTC. Amino acids: CAISDQAGAYEQYF.

The V gene is TRBV5-6, the J gene TRBJ1-1; 8 bases agree with TRBD1. The V gene's germline CDR1 is SGHDT and CDR2 YYEEEE. V shed 0 bases, J shed 0 bases, and the junction held 7 bases outside the gene matches. This CDR3 has 17 residues. The CDR3 DNA reads as TGTGCCAGCAGCTTGGAGCTGGGACAGGTTATGAACACTGAAGCTTTCTTT. Translated: CASSLELGQVMNTEAFF.

This sequence joins TRBV10-1 and TRBJ1-5, with D possibly being TRBD1 (6 bases). V was cut by 7 bases and J by 7 bases, with 20 bases left in between. The CDR3 length is 15 residues. CDR1 WNHNN and CDR2 SYGVQD come from the germline V gene (reference sequence). Here the CDR3 reads CASIIGQKEIQPQHF. The DNA of the CDR3 is TGCGCCAGCATAATTGGACAGAAGGAAATCCAGCCCCAGCATTTT.

The V and J genes are TRBV5-1 and TRBJ2-5; the D gene could be TRBD1 or TRBD2 (6 bases each). The CDR3 is 14 amino acids. Germline assignment: CDR1 SGHRS and CDR2 YFSETQ. V lost 4 bases and J 1 base, leaving 11 bases between the germline ends. CDR3 in amino acids: CASSLGGRQETQYF. CDR3 nucleotide sequence: TGCGCCAGCAGCCTGGGGGGCCGCCAAGAGACCCAGTACTTC. The whole variable domain, filled in from reference TRBV5-1 and TRBJ2-5, reads KAGVTQTPRYLIKTRGQQVTLSCSPISGHRSVSWYQQTPGQGLQFLFEYFSETQRNKGNFPGRFSGRQFSNSRSEMNVSTLELGDSALYLCASSLGGRQETQYFGPGTRLLVL.

The chain joins TRBV7-2 to TRBJ2-4, with 11 bases fitting TRBD1. CDR1 and CDR2 from the germline V gene are SGHTA and FQGNSA. This CDR3 contains 15 residues. The V segment lost 1 base and the J segment 11 bases; nucleotides outside the gene matches: 7. The chain's CDR3 is CASSLEGQGVSLQYF. The CDR3 DNA sequence: TGTGCCAGCAGCTTAGAGGGACAGGGGGTTTCTCTTCAGTACTTC.

The rearrangement uses TRBV7-8 and TRBJ2-3, with 10 bases lining up with TRBD2. The CDR3 loop spans 19 amino acids. With V trimmed by 0 bases and J by 0 bases, 9 bases remained unmatched. Germline values: CDR1 SGHVS, CDR2 FQNEAQ. This chain's CDR3 is CASSLARSGGRPSTDTQYF. DNA of the CDR3: TGTGCCAGCAGCTTAGCCCGTAGCGGGGGGCGTCCGAGCACAGATACGCAGTATTTT.